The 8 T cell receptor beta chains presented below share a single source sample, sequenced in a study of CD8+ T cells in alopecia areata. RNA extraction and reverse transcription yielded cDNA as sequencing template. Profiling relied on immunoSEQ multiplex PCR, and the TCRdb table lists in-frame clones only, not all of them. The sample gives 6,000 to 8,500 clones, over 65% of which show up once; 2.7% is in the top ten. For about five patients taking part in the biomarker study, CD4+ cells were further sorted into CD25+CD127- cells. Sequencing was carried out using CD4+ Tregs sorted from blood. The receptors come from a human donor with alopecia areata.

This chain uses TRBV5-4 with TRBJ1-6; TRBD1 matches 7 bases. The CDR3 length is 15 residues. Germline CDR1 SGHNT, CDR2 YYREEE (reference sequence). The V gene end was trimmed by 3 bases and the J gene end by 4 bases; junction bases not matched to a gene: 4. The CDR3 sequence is CASSWGTAYNSPLHF. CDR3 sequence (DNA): TGTGCCAGCAGCTGGGGGACAGCATATAATTCACCCCTCCACTTT.

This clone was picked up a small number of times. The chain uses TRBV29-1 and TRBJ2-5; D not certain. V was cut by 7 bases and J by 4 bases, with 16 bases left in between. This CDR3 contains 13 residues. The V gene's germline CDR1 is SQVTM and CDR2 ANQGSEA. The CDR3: CSAVSNLGETQYF. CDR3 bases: TGCAGCGCCGTGTCTAACCTCGGAGAGACCCAGTACTTC.

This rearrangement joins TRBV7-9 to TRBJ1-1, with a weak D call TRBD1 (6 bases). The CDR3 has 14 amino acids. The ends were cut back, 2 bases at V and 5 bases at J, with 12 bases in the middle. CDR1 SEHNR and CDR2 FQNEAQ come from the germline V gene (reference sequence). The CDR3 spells CASSLMAGETEAFF. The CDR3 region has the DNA TGTGCCAGCAGCTTAATGGCAGGGGAAACTGAAGCTTTCTTT.

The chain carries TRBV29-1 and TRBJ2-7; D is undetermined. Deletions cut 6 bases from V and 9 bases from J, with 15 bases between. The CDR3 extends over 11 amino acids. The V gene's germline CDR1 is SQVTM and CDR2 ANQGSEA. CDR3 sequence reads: CSVQRADRQYF. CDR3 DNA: TGCAGCGTCCAAAGGGCAGACCGGCAGTACTTC.

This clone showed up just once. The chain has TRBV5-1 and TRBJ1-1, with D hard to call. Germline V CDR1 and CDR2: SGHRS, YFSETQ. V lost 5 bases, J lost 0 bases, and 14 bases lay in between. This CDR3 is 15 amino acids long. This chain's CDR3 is CASRFEMGMNTEAFF. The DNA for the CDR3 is TGCGCCAGCAGGTTCGAGATGGGTATGAACACTGAAGCTTTCTTT.

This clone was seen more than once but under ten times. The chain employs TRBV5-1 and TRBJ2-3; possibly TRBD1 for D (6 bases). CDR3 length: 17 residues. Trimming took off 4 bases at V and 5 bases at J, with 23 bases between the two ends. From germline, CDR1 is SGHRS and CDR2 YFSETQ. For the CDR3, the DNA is TGCGCCAGCAGCAACGGCCGGGGCACAGGGTCCGGAGATACGCAGTATTTT. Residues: CASSNGRGTGSGDTQYF. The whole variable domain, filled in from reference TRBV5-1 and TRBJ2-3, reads KAGVTQTPRYLIKTRGQQVTLSCSPISGHRSVSWYQQTPGQGLQFLFEYFSETQRNKGNFPGRFSGRQFSNSRSEMNVSTLELGDSALYLCASSNGRGTGSGDTQYFGPGTRLTVL.

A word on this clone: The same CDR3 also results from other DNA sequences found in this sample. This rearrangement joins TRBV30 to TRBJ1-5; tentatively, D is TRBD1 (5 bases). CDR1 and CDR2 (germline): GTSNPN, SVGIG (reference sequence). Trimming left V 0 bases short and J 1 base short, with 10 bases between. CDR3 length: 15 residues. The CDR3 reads CAWSVLGGSNQPQHF. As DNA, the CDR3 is TGTGCCTGGAGTGTTTTGGGGGGAAGCAATCAGCCCCAGCATTTT.

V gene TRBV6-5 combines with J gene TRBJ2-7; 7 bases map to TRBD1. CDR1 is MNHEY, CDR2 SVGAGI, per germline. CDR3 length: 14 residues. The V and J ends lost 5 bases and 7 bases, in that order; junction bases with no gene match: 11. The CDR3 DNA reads TGTGCCAGCAGTCTCCCGACAGGGACGGCGGAGCAGTACTTC. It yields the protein CASSLPTGTAEQYF.